The 22 T cell receptor beta chains below all came from one sample that was sequenced in a study of shared clonotypes between healthy human individuals. Sequencing used immunoSEQ multiplex PCR; TCRdb keeps in-frame clones, though not all of them. The table lists around 1.5 million clones, nearly 99% of them singletons. Sequences were obtained from naive CD4+ T cells sorted from blood. Described subset: CD45RA+ positively selected. These receptors were obtained from a man aged 25-45 years in good health.

The V and J genes are TRBV27 and TRBJ1-5; 9 nucleotides align to TRBD1. The V gene end was trimmed by 5 bases and the J gene end by 5 bases; junction bases not matched to a gene: 10. This CDR3 is built from 16 residues. Germline V CDR1 and CDR2: MNHEY, SMNVEV (reference sequence). The chain's CDR3 is CASSPRTGDRYQPQHF. The CDR3, as DNA: TGTGCCAGCAGTCCTCGGACAGGGGACCGCTATCAGCCCCAGCATTTT.

The chain employs TRBV9 and TRBJ2-1; D uncertain. V was shortened by 4 bases and J by 5 bases, with 22 bases between the two germline ends. CDR3 length: 17 amino acids. The V gene's germline CDR1 is SGDLS and CDR2 YYNGEE. Written as DNA, the CDR3 is TGTGCCAGCAGCCCGGATTTGTACTCGTACGTAAACAATGAGCAGTTCTTC. Translation: CASSPDLYSYVNNEQFF.

The J gene is TRBJ2-7, the V gene TRBV18; D is undetermined. The CDR3 is 16 residues long. The ends were cut back, 0 bases at V and 0 bases at J, with 12 bases in the middle. The germline CDR1 and CDR2 sequences are KGHSH and LQKENI. CDR3 amino acids: CASSPPAPRGSYEQYF. The CDR3 coding sequence is TGTGCCAGCTCACCACCGGCGCCTAGAGGCTCCTACGAGCAGTACTTC.

As for this clone: The same CDR3 can be traced to other DNA sequences in this sample. V and J are TRBV30 and TRBJ2-7, with D perhaps matching TRBD1 (5 bases). The ends were cut back, 0 bases at V and 0 bases at J, with 6 bases in the middle. CDR3 size: 13 residues. Per the germline V gene, CDR1 is GTSNPN and CDR2 is SVGIG (reference sequence). The CDR3 loop reads CAWSVRGSYEQYF. For the CDR3, the DNA is TGTGCCTGGAGTGTAAGGGGCTCCTACGAGCAGTACTTC.

The genes are TRBV6-1 and TRBJ1-5; TRBD1 matches 8 bases. This CDR3 region has 13 residues. The trim removed 4 bases at V and 11 bases at J, leaving 7 bases unmatched. Germline assignment: CDR1 MNHNS and CDR2 SASEGT. CDR3 bases: TGTGCCAGCAGTGGGACAGGGCTGCAATCCCAGCATTTT. Translation gives CASSGTGLQSQHF.

The chain has TRBV10-1 and TRBJ2-2; no reliable D call. Germline V lookup: CDR1 WNHNN, CDR2 SYGVQD (reference sequence). Between the trimmed V and J ends, which lost 3 bases and 7 bases, there was a span of 9 bases. The CDR3 is made up of 13 amino acids. The CDR3 sequence is CASSETRGGELFF. The CDR3 DNA sequence: TGCGCCAGCAGTGAAACCCGAGGCGGGGAGCTGTTTTTT.

The chain is built from TRBV2 and TRBJ2-1; 12 bases are a match to TRBD2. This CDR3 contains 17 residues. Germline CDR1 SNHLY, CDR2 FYNNEI. V lost 8 bases and J lost 6; bases outside the gene matches: 14. DNA of the CDR3: TGTGCCAGCTGGGGTGCACTAGCGGGAGGAAAAGCCAATGAGCAGTTCTTC. Encoded protein: CASWGALAGGKANEQFF.

The V gene is TRBV27, the J gene TRBJ2-1; 7 bases match TRBD2. This CDR3 contains 17 residues. Germline assignment: CDR1 MNHEY and CDR2 SMNVEV (reference sequence). Trimming cost V 5 bases and J 4 bases; bases outside gene matches: 14. The DNA for the CDR3 is TGTGCCAGCAGTCCCACCGGCGGGAGCAGGGTTTACAATGAGCAGTTCTTC. It translates to CASSPTGGSRVYNEQFF.

The chain has TRBV11-2 and TRBJ2-1; D gene ambiguous. From germline, CDR1 is SGHAT and CDR2 FQNNGV. The V end was cut by 3 bases, the J end by 2 bases, with 5 bases between. This CDR3 has 13 amino acids. CDR3: CASSLYPYNEQFF. The CDR3 coding sequence is TGTGCCAGCAGCTTGTACCCCTACAATGAGCAGTTCTTC.

This clone was observed a single time. Within the sample, other DNA sequences also encode this same CDR3. This chain joins TRBV28 and TRBJ2-6; D is undetermined. CDR3 size: 13 residues. Germline CDR1 MDHEN, CDR2 SYDVKM. The V and J ends lost 2 bases and 4 bases respectively, with 3 bases between them. The DNA of the CDR3 is TGTGCCAGCAGTTTAGGAGGGGCCAACGTCCTGACTTTC. Translating it yields CASSLGGANVLTF. Combining the CDR3 with reference TRBV28 and TRBJ2-6 gives the whole variable domain DVKVTQSSRYLVKRTGEKVFLECVQDMDHENMFWYRQDPGLGLRLIYFSYDVKMKEKGDIPEGYSVSREKKERFSLILESASTNQTSMYLCASSLGGANVLTFGAGSRLTVL.

The chain has TRBV25-1 and TRBJ2-7, with 9 positions matching TRBD1. This CDR3 spans 14 amino acids. From germline, CDR1 is MGHDK and CDR2 SYGVNS. J lost 3 bases, V lost 6 bases, and 6 bases had no gene match. DNA for the CDR3: TGTGCCAGCAGGGGAAGGGACAGGGTCTACGAGCAGTACTTC. It codes for CASRGRDRVYEQYF.

This chain connects TRBV6-5 to TRBJ2-2; either TRBD1 or TRBD2 may fit D (5 bases each). This CDR3 region has 16 residues. V was cut by 2 bases and J by 2 bases, with 12 bases left in between. CDR1 and CDR2 (germline): MNHEY, SVGAGI. The CDR3 DNA follows: TGTGCCAGCAGTTACGATTGGGACGATAACACCGGGGAGCTGTTTTTT. The encoded protein is CASSYDWDDNTGELFF.

Notes on this clone: This sample also contains other DNA sequences that code for the same CDR3. The chain links TRBV6-1 to TRBJ1-2, with D uncertain. The CDR3 totals 12 residues. V lost 6 bases, J lost 0 bases, and 5 bases lay in between. Germline values: CDR1 MNHNS, CDR2 SASEGT. CDR3 sequence reads: CASSEANYGYTF. For the CDR3, the DNA is TGTGCCAGCAGCGAGGCTAACTATGGCTACACCTTC.

V usage is TRBV7-9 and J usage is TRBJ2-7; 8 bases match TRBD1. The V gene's germline CDR1 is SEHNR and CDR2 FQNEAQ (reference sequence). V lost 5 bases and J lost 0; bases outside the gene matches: 9. The CDR3 is 16 amino acids. The CDR3 region has the DNA TGTGCCAGCAGCCGTTTCAGGACAGGGAGCTCCTACGAGCAGTACTTC. The encoded protein is CASSRFRTGSSYEQYF.

The count of this clone is one. The genes are TRBV4-3 and TRBJ2-3, with D possibly being TRBD1 (5 bases). Trimming pared 1 base from V and 2 bases from J, leaving 10 bases between. The germline V gene has CDR1 LGHNA and CDR2 YSLEER. CDR3 size: 15 residues. This CDR3 reads CASSQVHGHTDTQYF. The DNA of the CDR3 is TGCGCCAGCAGCCAAGTACACGGACACACAGATACGCAGTATTTT.

This clone was observed once. The CDR3 protein is CASSSRSLYEQYF. The CDR3 DNA is TGTGCCAGCAGCTCCCGATCGCTGTACGAGCAGTACTTC. This chain uses TRBV7-2 with TRBJ2-7; D unresolved. CDR3 length: 13 amino acids. Germline CDR1 reads SGHTA; CDR2 reads FQGNSA. Trimming cost V 4 bases and J 4 bases, with 11 bases left between them.

The chain uses TRBV19 and TRBJ2-7; TRBD1 aligns across 9 bases. The germline CDR1 and CDR2 sequences are LNHDA and SQIVND (reference sequence). The ends lost 7 bases at V and 4 bases at J; junction bases unmatched: 14. This CDR3 has 16 amino acids. In nucleotides, the CDR3 is TGTGCCAGTACTAGGAAGGTCGGGACAGGGAAGTACGAGCAGTACTTC. It codes for CASTRKVGTGKYEQYF. Looking up the rest from reference TRBV19 and TRBJ2-7 gives the full variable domain: DGGITQSPKYLFRKEGQNVTLSCEQNLNHDAMYWYRQDPGQGLRLIYYSQIVNDFQKGDIAEGYSVSREKKESFPLTVTSAQKNPTAFYLCASTRKVGTGKYEQYFGPGTRLTVT.

This sequence joins TRBV9 and TRBJ2-7; 8 bases match TRBD2. The V gene end was trimmed by 3 bases and the J gene end by 6 bases; junction bases not matched to a gene: 8. The length of the CDR3 is 14 residues. Germline loops: CDR1 SGDLS, CDR2 YYNGEE. CDR3 amino acids: CASSALSGSSEQYF. CDR3 bases: TGTGCCAGCAGCGCACTGAGCGGGAGTTCCGAGCAGTACTTC.

The chain has TRBV5-6 and TRBJ1-2; TRBD1 aligns across 8 bases. V was pared by 4 bases and J by 3 bases, with 5 bases of the junction left unmatched. The CDR3 has 14 residues. CDR1 and CDR2 (germline): SGHDT, YYEEEE. In nucleotides, the CDR3 is TGTGCCAGCAGCAATTCACAGGGGGACTATGGCTACACCTTC. Its protein product is CASSNSQGDYGYTF.

Points on this clone: At one of its ends the junction is not consistent with the germline gene, which may arise from a read error. The chain is built from TRBV9 and TRBJ2-1, with TRBD2 matching over 7 bases. Germline loops: CDR1 SGDLS, CDR2 YYNGEE. The CDR3 is 13 amino acids. The CDR3 coding sequence is TGTGCCAGCAGCGTCGTCGGGGGGACTGAGCGGTTCTTC. This translates into CASSVVGGTERFF.

The chain couples TRBV7-2 to TRBJ2-7, with 7 bases lining up with TRBD2. Germline trimming cut 5 bases from V and 3 bases from J; bases unmatched to any gene: 13. CDR3 length equals 16 residues. Germline loops: CDR1 SGHTA, CDR2 FQGNSA. The CDR3 nucleotides are TGTGCCAGCAGCCTTTCGGGGGGACTCAATTTCTACGAGCAGTACTTC. It is translated as CASSLSGGLNFYEQYF.

The J gene is TRBJ1-1, the V gene TRBV7-9; 8 nucleotides line up with TRBD1. V lost 5 bases and J lost 2; bases outside the gene matches: 10. The CDR3 is 16 amino acids. Germline V gives CDR1 SEHNR, CDR2 FQNEAQ (reference sequence). The CDR3 DNA is TGTGCCAGCAGCCACGGGCAGGGGGCATTTAACACTGAAGCTTTCTTT. Translating gives CASSHGQGAFNTEAFF.